The clone carrying this TCR beta chain has a count of ten or more. The antigen remains unidentified. The data derive from a study of T cells in Graves' hyperthyroidism and ophthalmopathy. Regarding the study as a whole: Most thyroid clonotypes expanded above 0.001 appeared in blood too. Median prediction lead before ophthalmopathy onset was 5 to 7 months with the model.

Investigators excluded patients with uncontrolled infection, other autoimmune disease, pregnancy or lactation. Clinical symptoms, serum thyroxine, TRAb, thyroid ultrasound and orbital computed tomography established diagnosis. Template material for amplifying TCR beta CDR3 regions consisted of RNA transcripts. TCR CDR3 regions were first amplified by RT-PCR with HTBI primers. TCRdb ran MiXCR on the multiplex PCR reads and lists one entry per CDR3 protein. The sample has roughly 570,000 distinct CDR3 sequences, approximately 44% seen once. Sequences were obtained from peripheral blood or thyroid tissue (not recorded which). This TCR was recovered from an adult woman with Graves' disease, either hyperthyroidism or ophthalmopathy (not recorded which).

In nucleotides, the CDR3 is TGTGCCAGCAGCTTAGACTTAGCTCCGAACACTGAAGCTTTCTTT. Translated, it gives CASSLDLAPNTEAFF. The chain has TRBV11-1 and TRBJ1-1; D call uncertain. Germline V gene data show CDR1 as SGHAT and CDR2 as FQDESV (reference sequence). Trimming took 1 base from V and 1 from J, leaving 10 bases between them. The CDR3 totals 15 residues.